Included here is one TCR beta chain sequence, with context. Sequencing used immunoSEQ multiplex PCR; TCRdb keeps in-frame clones, though not all of them. The repertoire holds a few hundred thousand clones, around 86% seen once, with approximately 0.94% in the top ten. The sample belongs to a study of blood T cell repertoires in COVID-19. CDR1 KGHSH and CDR2 LQKENI come from the germline V gene. The length of the CDR3 is 18 residues. V trimming: 2 bases; J trimming: 2 bases; junction bases outside the gene matches: 12. The chain has TRBV18 and TRBJ2-7, with 10 bases matching TRBD2. The sample taken for sequencing was peripheral blood. The TCR originated in a woman in her thirties or forties who had recovered from COVID-19. The CDR3 region has the DNA TGTGCCAGCTCACCAAAGGTGTCTAGCGGGAGCCTTCCCTACGAGCAGTACTTC. Its translation: CASSPKVSSGSLPYEQYF. The whole variable domain, filled in from reference TRBV18 and TRBJ2-7, reads NAGVMQNPRHLVRRRGQEARLRCSPMKGHSHVYWYRQLPEEGLKFMVYLQKENIIDESGMPKERFSAEFPKEGPSILRIQQVVRGDSAAYFCASSPKVSSGSLPYEQYFGPGTRLTVT.